The 21 T cell receptor beta chains given below trace back to one sample, sequenced in a study of shared clonotypes between healthy human individuals. Assay: immunoSEQ multiplex PCR; the TCRdb copy retains only in-frame clones and omits some. This table has 700,000 or so clones, roughly 78% appearing once. The sequenced sample was memory CD4+ T cells sorted from blood. Sample subset: CD45RA-negative fraction. The receptors were sampled from a woman aged 25 to 39 in good health.

This clone has just a few counts. The chain links TRBV10-3 to TRBJ1-2; no definite D call. Trimming stripped 3 bases from V and 8 bases from J, with 13 bases between. The CDR3 covers 13 residues. The germline V gene encodes CDR1 ENHRY and CDR2 SYGVKD. The CDR3 protein is CAISEREWRGYTF. CDR3 DNA: TGTGCCATCAGTGAAAGGGAATGGAGGGGCTACACCTTC.

The chain is built from TRBV13 and TRBJ2-2; D is tentatively TRBD1 or TRBD2 (5 bases each). The CDR3 is 16 amino acids. The V end lost 1 base, the J end lost 0 bases, and 9 bases lay between the germline ends. Germline assignment: CDR1 PRHDT and CDR2 FYEKMQ (reference sequence). CDR3 sequence (DNA): TGTGCCAGCAGCTTAGCTGGGGGACCGAACACCGGGGAGCTGTTTTTT. Residues: CASSLAGGPNTGELFF. The whole variable domain, remainder taken from reference TRBV13 and TRBJ2-2, is AAGVIQSPRHLIKEKRETATLKCYPIPRHDTVYWYQQGPGQDPQFLISFYEKMQSDKGSIPDRFSAQQFSDYHSELNMSSLELGDSALYFCASSLAGGPNTGELFFGEGSRLTVL.

In this sample, this clone turned up once. The genes are TRBV23-1 and TRBJ2-5; 7 positions agree with TRBD1. TRBV23-1 is filed as an ORF, its function uncertain. CDR3 length: 17 residues. The ends lost 5 bases at V and 1 base at J; junction bases unmatched: 13. The CDR3 here is CASSFRLFRDSQETQYF. DNA of the CDR3: TGCGCCAGCAGTTTTCGATTGTTCCGGGACAGCCAAGAGACCCAGTACTTC.

The chain has TRBV11-2 and TRBJ1-2; the D gene is possibly TRBD1 (6 bases). Trimming removed 5 bases from V and 4 bases from J, with 23 bases in between. The CDR3 length is 17 residues. The V gene's germline CDR1 is SGHAT and CDR2 FQNNGV. CDR3 residues: CASSPAQGRVGVYGYTF. The CDR3 DNA follows: TGTGCCAGCAGCCCGGCCCAGGGGCGGGTGGGTGTCTATGGCTACACCTTC.

The chain has TRBV6-6 and TRBJ2-3, with D unresolved. CDR3 length: 13 residues. The germline gives CDR1 MNHNY, CDR2 SVGAGI (reference sequence). Trimming stripped 8 bases from V and 2 bases from J, with 11 bases between. This CDR3 is CASLRGTTDTQYF. CDR3 nucleotide sequence: TGTGCCAGCCTACGAGGAACCACAGATACGCAGTATTTT.

This clone was seen only a few times. This rearrangement joins TRBV11-1 to TRBJ1-6; 7 bases align to TRBD1. Germline trimming cut 5 bases from V and 9 bases from J; bases unmatched to any gene: 4. CDR1 and CDR2 from the germline V gene are SGHAT and FQDESV (reference sequence). The CDR3 is made up of 13 amino acids. Here the CDR3 reads CASSKPGGSPLHF. The CDR3 coding sequence is TGTGCCAGCAGCAAACCAGGGGGTTCACCCCTCCACTTT.

This clone was seen ten or more times. The gene calls are TRBV7-2 and TRBJ2-7, with 9 bases that match TRBD1. The CDR3 contains 15 residues. With 1 base clipped from V and 7 bases from J, the junction kept 8 bases outside the gene matches. Germline values: CDR1 SGHTA, CDR2 FQGNSA. This chain's CDR3 is CASSLGGTGSREQYF. The CDR3 DNA reads TGTGCCAGCAGCTTAGGTGGGACAGGGAGTCGGGAGCAGTACTTC.

The chain carries TRBV28 and TRBJ2-7, with D perhaps TRBD1 (5 bases). This CDR3 is 11 amino acids long. Germline V gene lookup returns CDR1 MDHEN and CDR2 SYDVKM. V was trimmed by 5 bases and J by 6 bases, leaving 8 bases between them. The CDR3 is CASSQTAEQYF. CDR3 sequence (DNA): TGTGCCAGCAGTCAGACAGCCGAGCAGTACTTC.

This chain joins TRBV28 and TRBJ1-5; 8 nucleotides agree with TRBD1. J was trimmed by 7 bases and V by 2 bases; bases with no gene match: 7. Germline values: CDR1 MDHEN, CDR2 SYDVKM. This CDR3 region has 15 residues. The CDR3 reads CASSLRDRWIQPQHF. CDR3 nucleotide sequence: TGTGCCAGCAGTTTACGGGACAGGTGGATCCAGCCCCAGCATTTT. Filled out from reference TRBV28 and TRBJ1-5, the complete variable domain reads DVKVTQSSRYLVKRTGEKVFLECVQDMDHENMFWYRQDPGLGLRLIYFSYDVKMKEKGDIPEGYSVSREKKERFSLILESASTNQTSMYLCASSLRDRWIQPQHFGDGTRLSIL.

The sample holds a few counts of this clone. The chain employs TRBV10-3 and TRBJ1-1; 7 bases line up with TRBD1. J was trimmed by 1 base and V by 7 bases; bases with no gene match: 6. The length of the CDR3 is 14 residues. CDR1 and CDR2 from the germline V gene are ENHRY and SYGVKD. CDR3 sequence reads: CAINRDSWNTEAFF. CDR3 coding DNA: TGTGCCATCAACAGGGACAGTTGGAACACTGAAGCTTTCTTT.

The chain uses TRBV27 and TRBJ2-2; D gene ambiguous. The CDR3 sequence is 14 residues long. The germline gives CDR1 MNHEY, CDR2 SMNVEV (reference sequence). Trimming stripped 6 bases from V and 6 bases from J, with 14 bases between. Written as DNA, the CDR3 is TGTGCCAGCAGAGGGATGAGTGGCGCCGGGGAGCTGTTTTTT. Translated, it gives CASRGMSGAGELFF.

The V gene is TRBV2, the J gene TRBJ1-1; D is possibly TRBD1 (6 bases). V lost 5 bases, J lost 10 bases, and 17 bases lay in between. The CDR3 spans 13 residues. The germline V gene has CDR1 SNHLY and CDR2 FYNNEI. The CDR3 protein is CASSSFTGRGAFF. As DNA, the CDR3 is TGTGCCAGCAGTTCTTTCACAGGGAGAGGAGCTTTCTTT.

CDR3: CASSHISGSVGNEQFF. As DNA, the CDR3 is TGCGCCAGCAGCCATATTAGCGGGAGCGTTGGCAATGAGCAGTTCTTC. The chain combines TRBV5-1 with TRBJ2-1; the match to TRBD2 covers 9 bases. CDR3 length: 16 amino acids. CDR1 SGHRS and CDR2 YFSETQ come from the germline V gene. V gave up 4 bases and J gave up 6 bases; unmatched junction bases: 11.

This rearrangement joins TRBV2 to TRBJ2-5; 14 bases line up with TRBD2. V was pared by 6 bases and J by 7 bases, with 13 bases of the junction left unmatched. Germline V gene lookup returns CDR1 SNHLY and CDR2 FYNNEI. The CDR3 consists of 17 residues. CDR3 sequence (DNA): TGTGCCAGCAGGGGGACTAGCGGGAGAGCCGTCGAAGGGACCCAGTACTTC. This sequence encodes CASRGTSGRAVEGTQYF.

This sequence joins TRBV5-1 and TRBJ2-1; 11 bases agree with TRBD2. Looked up from germline, CDR1 is SGHRS and CDR2 is YFSETQ. CDR3 length equals 16 residues. The ends lost 4 bases at V and 7 bases at J; junction bases unmatched: 10. The CDR3 coding sequence is TGCGCCAGCAGCCCCTCCGGACTAGCGGGCGTAAATGAGCAGTTCTTC. It codes for CASSPSGLAGVNEQFF.

The J gene is TRBJ2-3, the V gene TRBV20-1, with D possibly being TRBD1 (6 bases). The length of the CDR3 is 11 residues. Germline lookup yields CDR1 DFQATT and CDR2 SNEGSKA (reference sequence). V lost 3 bases and J lost 8, with 9 bases in between. CDR3 loop: CSARLRGTQYF. CDR3 bases: TGCAGTGCTAGGCTCAGGGGTACGCAGTATTTT.

Concerning this clone: Other DNA sequences of this sample code for an identical CDR3. V gene TRBV6-1 combines with J gene TRBJ2-7, with D possibly being TRBD1 (5 bases). From germline, CDR1 is MNHNS and CDR2 SASEGT. CDR3 size: 12 residues. The germline V and J ends were trimmed by 2 bases and 4 bases, with 6 bases remaining between them. This chain's CDR3 is CASSESGYEQYF. In DNA, the CDR3 is TGTGCCAGCAGTGAATCAGGGTACGAGCAGTACTTC.

The rearrangement uses TRBV29-1 and TRBJ2-7; TRBD2 is a possible D gene (5 bases). Germline values: CDR1 SQVTM, CDR2 ANQGSEA. This CDR3 has 14 amino acids. With 4 bases removed from V and 5 bases from J, the gap between germline ends came to 18 bases. CDR3 sequence (DNA): TGCAGCGTTGCGCAGAGAGGACTGGGTCACGAGCAGTACTTC. This gives the protein CSVAQRGLGHEQYF.

This clone was seen a single time. J is TRBJ2-5 and V is TRBV7-2; TRBD1 is a possible D gene (7 bases). The CDR3 sequence is 13 residues long. V lost 5 bases and J lost 4, with 11 bases in between. Per germline, CDR1 SGHTA and CDR2 FQGNSA. CDR3 sequence: CASSPQGGETQYF. DNA for the CDR3: TGTGCCAGCAGCCCCCAGGGGGGAGAGACCCAGTACTTC.

In nucleotides, the CDR3 is TGTGCCAGCAGGAACAGGGACCAGAACACTGAAGCTTTCTTT. It yields the protein CASRNRDQNTEAFF. The gene calls are TRBV7-2 and TRBJ1-1, with D maybe TRBD1 (6 bases). CDR3 length equals 14 residues. Per germline, CDR1 SGHTA and CDR2 FQGNSA. Trimming took 6 bases from V and 1 from J, leaving 12 bases between them.

The table lists this clone with a count of one. J is TRBJ2-1 and V is TRBV5-6, with 8 positions matching TRBD2. The ends lost 10 bases at V and 15 bases at J; junction bases unmatched: 9. The germline V gene encodes CDR1 SGHDT and CDR2 YYEEEE. The CDR3 sequence is 10 residues long. CDR3 loop: CAFPGLVVFF. Written as DNA, the CDR3 is TGTGCCTTCCCGGGACTAGTGGTGTTCTTC.